The 3 T cell receptor beta chains presented below share a single source sample, sequenced in a study of blood T cells in healthy people across ages. Alongside a J-beta primer mix, a sample-barcoded 5' primer served in a second PCR lasting roughly 6 to 11 cycles. MiXCR, applied by TCRdb to the 5' RACE reads, yields one record per CDR3 protein. The sample has 800,000 to 1,300,000 distinct CDR3 sequences, about 25% seen once. These data were likewise used in another study, on T cells of mothers and their children.

The material sequenced was blood. Receptor source: a girl aged 2 to 9 in good health.

The chain employs TRBV20-1 and TRBJ2-1; 14 nucleotides match TRBD2. With 6 bases clipped from V and 3 bases from J, the junction kept 13 bases outside the gene matches. The CDR3 length is 18 residues. Germline assignment: CDR1 DFQATT and CDR2 SNEGSKA (reference sequence). For the CDR3, the DNA is TGCAGTGCGCCCACGACTAGCGGGAGGGCGGTCAACTACAATGAGCAGTTCTTC. It codes for CSAPTTSGRAVNYNEQFF.

The rearrangement joins TRBV4-3 to TRBJ1-4, with D possibly being TRBD1 (5 bases). Germline V gene lookup returns CDR1 LGHNA and CDR2 YSLEER. Trimming left V 3 bases short and J 3 bases short, with 17 bases between. The CDR3 runs 17 residues. CDR3 sequence (DNA): TGCGCCAGCAGCCAGGGGCTCGGGGGATCGGCTAATGAAAAACTGTTTTTT. Residues: CASSQGLGGSANEKLFF.

The chain links TRBV4-1 to TRBJ1-2; TRBD1 agrees at 7 bases. J was trimmed by 5 bases and V by 4 bases; bases with no gene match: 7. There are 14 residues in the CDR3. The germline CDR1 and CDR2 sequences are MGHRA and YSYEKL. The CDR3 nucleotides read TGCGCCAGCAGCCGAGTAACAGGGGAGTATGGCTACACCTTC. This encodes CASSRVTGEYGYTF.